This T cell receptor beta chain was sequenced for a study of OX40 agonist ivuxolimab in advanced cancers. Study summary: Hepatocellular carcinoma, melanoma, renal cell or head and neck cancer affected the dose-escalation patients. With a range of about 23 to 85, age averaged roughly 61 years, and around 83% were male.

The CDR3 has 14 amino acids. From germline, CDR1 is SEHNR and CDR2 FQNEAQ (reference sequence). Trimming shortened V by 5 bases and J by 4 bases, and 13 bases separated the two germline ends. Measured with immunoSEQ multiplex PCR; TCRdb has only the in-frame clones, and not every one. The table records over 10,000 clones, about 80% of them present only once. The chain has TRBV7-9 and TRBJ2-3; D ambiguous. Sequences were derived from CD4+ or CD8+ T cells sorted from blood, sampled in a trial of the OX40 agonist ivuxolimab. This clonotype was sampled from an adult with an advanced solid tumor such as melanoma, head and neck, liver or kidney cancer. The CDR3 region has the DNA TGTGCCAGCAGCCCAGAACTGGCCCCAGATACGCAGTATTTT. Protein sequence: CASSPELAPDTQYF.